This T cell receptor beta chain was captured by sequencing in a study of blood T cell repertoires in COVID-19. Study overall: Samples taken during acute and convalescent COVID-19 were collected in the United States, Italy and Spain. T cells, B-cell-depleted T cells, or PBMCs provided the cDNA or gDNA that served as material.

This clone was counted a single time. How the authors handled the data: It was from reference gene primer amplification that nucleated cell counts were estimated. Only in-frame clones appear in the TCRdb table, and some are missing; sequencing was by immunoSEQ multiplex PCR. V and J calls and clone size follow that table, whereas D and trimming were derived from the DNA. The table has 120,000 or so clones, approximately 80% seen once; the top ten hold 12%. V was pared by 5 bases and J by 0 bases, with 11 bases between. In germline, CDR1 is MDHEN, CDR2 SYDVKM. The CDR3 length is 15 residues. This clonotype was sampled from a man between 60 and 70 years old with acute or convalescent COVID-19. The sample taken for sequencing was peripheral blood. This rearrangement joins TRBV28 to TRBJ1-5, with D unclear. Here the CDR3 DNA reads TGTGCCAGCAGTCCCCACCCAGGTAGCAATCAGCCCCAGCATTTT. Translation gives CASSPHPGSNQPQHF.